This TCR beta chain was recorded in a study of human T cells and chemical hapten exposure. About the study: Across the whole study, which lasted roughly 24 weeks, patients were given diphenylcyclopropenone on the scalp once a week. Patches that contained 0.01% DPC were applied to the upper back and read at 6 days.

The CDR3 runs 18 residues. Documented time point: patch test 3, about 24 weeks after DPC sensitization. As for treatment: therapeutic diphenylcyclopropenone sensitization with weekly scalp DPC. General study points: Compared with pre-sensitization or healthy control sets, expanded TCRs clustered more.

This clonotype was found a few times. Its antigen is not known. One entry per CDR3 protein results from TCRdb running MiXCR on the RACE reads. Among about 190,000 distinct CDR3 sequences listed, under 25% were seen once. The sequences come from whole blood, collected in connection with sensitization to the hapten diphenylcyclopropenone (DPC). The sequence was obtained from a woman aged 40 to 50 with alopecia areata. Some clones in this sample may be carry-over from other donors' samples. The rearrangement links TRBV21-1 to TRBJ2-1; no check of the table's D call, TRBD1, against the DNA was made. TRBV21-1 is designated a pseudogene. The CDR3: CASSTPPEMGEPGNEQFF. The CDR3 nucleotides read TGTGCCAGCAGCACGCCACCGGAGATGGGGGAGCCGGGTAATGAGCAGTTCTTC.